A selection of T cell receptor beta chains follows, all from one sample in a study of T cells in narcolepsy. Profiled with immunoSEQ multiplex PCR; TCRdb holds only in-frame clones, not every one. This repertoire shows fewer than 40,000 clones, about four fifths found once; its top ten account for under 1.2%. Input material: CD45RA- memory CD4+ T cells from PBMCs. The receptors derive from a human donor with narcolepsy. Both conserved end residues are trimmed from each CDR3. The D gene is left open where the match is weak.

d_call v_call cdr3_aa
NA TRBV30 AWTLSKTQY
NA TRBV27 ASSYGWETEAF
TRBD1 TRBV19 ASSLDRSSYNEQF
TRBD1 TRBV28 ASSLRTGAQPQH
NA TRBV27 ASSLKGGNTEAF
NA TRBV5-1 ASRSAGSDTDTQY
TRBD2 TRBV27 ASSQTSGSDSAQF
NA TRBV11-2 ASSLGITDTQY
NA TRBV5-1 ASSHLGLQETQY
TRBD1 TRBV7-9 ASSLGTVYEQY
TRBD2 TRBV18 ASSRGTTPEQY
TRBD1 TRBV13 ASSSPDRGKHNEQF
TRBD1 TRBV5-6 ASSLRTGETQY
NA TRBV30 AWGADSNQPQH
NA TRBV2 ASSGQMNTEAF
TRBD2 TRBV2 ASSDSGRGGSNEQF
TRBD1 TRBV27 ASRPNWGQGDTEAF
NA TRBV7-2 ASSRLQGFSYNEQF
TRBD2 TRBV6-1 ATSGEGKSYNEQF
NA TRBV4-3 ASSQGRGQPQH
NA TRBV4-1 ASSQDFSGANVLT
NA TRBV7-2 ASSLRGGQY